The T cell receptor beta chain described here comes from a study of cytomegalovirus exposure and HLA in healthy donors. The repertoire was sequenced with immunoSEQ multiplex PCR; TCRdb's copy has only in-frame clones and lacks some. The sample has around 200,000 clones, around 81% seen once; the top ten hold 2.5% to 3.5%. The CDR3 consists of 14 residues. V lost 4 bases and J 6 bases, leaving 16 bases between the germline ends. Germline values: CDR1 SGHRS, CDR2 YFSETQ. Sequenced sample: PBMCs. The V call is TRBV5-1, the J call TRBJ1-2; a weak D match, TRBD1 (6 bases). This TCR derives from a woman under 30 in good health and CMV-seropositive. The CDR3 coding sequence is TGCGCCAGCAGCCTAGTCGGGGGGGGCGATGGCTACACCTTC. It is translated as CASSLVGGGDGYTF.